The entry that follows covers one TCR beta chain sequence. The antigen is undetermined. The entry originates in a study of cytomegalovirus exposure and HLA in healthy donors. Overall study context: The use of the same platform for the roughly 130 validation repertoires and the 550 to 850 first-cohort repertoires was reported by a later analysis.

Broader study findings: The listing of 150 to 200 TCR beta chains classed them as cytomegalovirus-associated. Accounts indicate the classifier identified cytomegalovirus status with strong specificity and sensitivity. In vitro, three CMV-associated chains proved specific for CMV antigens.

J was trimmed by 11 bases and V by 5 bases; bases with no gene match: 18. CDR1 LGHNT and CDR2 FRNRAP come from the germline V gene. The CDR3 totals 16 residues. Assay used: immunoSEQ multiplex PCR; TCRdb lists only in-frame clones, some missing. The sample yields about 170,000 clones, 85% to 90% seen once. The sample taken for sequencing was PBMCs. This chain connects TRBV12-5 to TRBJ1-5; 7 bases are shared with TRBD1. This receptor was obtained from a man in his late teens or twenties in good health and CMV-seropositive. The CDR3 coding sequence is TGTGCTAGTGGTCTGACCTTGGGACAGACTGTCCAGTCCCAGCATTTT. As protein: CASGLTLGQTVQSQHF. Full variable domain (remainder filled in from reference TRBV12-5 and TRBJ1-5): DARVTQTPRHKVTEMGQEVTMRCQPILGHNTVFWYRQTMMQGLELLAYFRNRAPLDDSGMPKDRFSAEMPDATLATLKIQPSEPRDSAVYFCASGLTLGQTVQSQHFGDGTRLSIL.